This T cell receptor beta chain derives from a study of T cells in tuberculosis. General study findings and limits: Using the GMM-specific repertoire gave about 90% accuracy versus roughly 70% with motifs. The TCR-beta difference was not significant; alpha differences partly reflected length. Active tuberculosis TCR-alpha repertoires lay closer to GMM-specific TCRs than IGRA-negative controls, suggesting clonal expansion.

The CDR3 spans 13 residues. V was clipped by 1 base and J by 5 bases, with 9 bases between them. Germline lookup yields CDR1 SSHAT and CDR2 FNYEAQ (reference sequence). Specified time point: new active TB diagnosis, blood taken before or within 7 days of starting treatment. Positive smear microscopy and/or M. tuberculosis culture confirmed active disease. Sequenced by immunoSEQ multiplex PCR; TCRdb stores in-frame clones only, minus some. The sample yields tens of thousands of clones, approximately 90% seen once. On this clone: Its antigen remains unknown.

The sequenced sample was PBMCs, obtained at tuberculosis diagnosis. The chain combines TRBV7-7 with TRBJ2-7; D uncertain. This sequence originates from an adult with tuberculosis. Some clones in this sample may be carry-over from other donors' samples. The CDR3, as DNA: TGTGCCAGCAGCTTAGACATCTTGGACGAGCAGTACTTC. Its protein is CASSLDILDEQYF. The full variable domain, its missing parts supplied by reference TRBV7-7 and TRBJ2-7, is GAGVSQSPRYKVTKRGQDVTLRCDPISSHATLYWYQQALGQGPEFLTYFNYEAQPDKSGLPSDRFSAERPEGSISTLTIQRTEQRDSAMYRCASSLDILDEQYFGPGTRLTVT.